These 22 T cell receptor beta chains came from one sample sequenced in a study of T cell responses to AZD1222 COVID-19 vaccine. Generated by immunoSEQ multiplex PCR, the TCRdb table keeps only in-frame clones and is missing some. The table lists more than 150,000 clones, 85% to 95% of them singletons, with less than 11% in the top ten. The source was peripheral blood, collected on day 0 of AZD1222 vaccination. These receptors originate from an adult in good health.

This rearrangement joins TRBV5-1 to TRBJ1-1, with a tentative D call TRBD1 (5 bases). V lost 5 bases and J 5 bases, leaving 19 bases between the germline ends. The germline CDR1 and CDR2 sequences are SGHRS and YFSETQ. The CDR3 sequence is 15 residues long. This CDR3 reads CASSPLGASETEAFF. The CDR3 coding sequence is TGCGCCAGCAGTCCCCTCGGGGCGAGTGAGACTGAAGCTTTCTTT.

The chain couples TRBV5-4 to TRBJ1-1; TRBD1 is a possible D gene (5 bases). The CDR3 is 13 amino acids. The V gene lost 3 bases and the J gene lost 1 base, with 7 bases spanning the gap. Germline-derived CDR1 and CDR2 are SGHNT and YYREEE (reference sequence). In nucleotides, the CDR3 is TGTGCCAGCAGCTGGCAGGGGAACACTGAAGCTTTCTTT. As protein: CASSWQGNTEAFF. Based on the CDR3 plus reference TRBV5-4 and TRBJ1-1, the full variable domain is ETGVTQSPTHLIKTRGQQVTLRCSSQSGHNTVSWYQQALGQGPQFIFQYYREEENGRGNFPPRFSGLQFPNYSSELNVNALELDDSALYLCASSWQGNTEAFFGQGTRLTVV.

This rearrangement joins TRBV2 to TRBJ2-3; 7 bases agree with TRBD1. The V segment lost 5 bases and the J segment 1 base; nucleotides outside the gene matches: 12. CDR1 is SNHLY, CDR2 FYNNEI, per germline. This CDR3 has 17 residues. CDR3 region: CASSRDTGVGGTDTQYF. Written as DNA, the CDR3 is TGTGCCAGCAGTAGAGACACAGGGGTAGGCGGCACAGATACGCAGTATTTT.

The V gene is TRBV5-4, the J gene TRBJ1-6, with 8 bases identical to TRBD1. J was trimmed by 7 bases and V by 5 bases; bases with no gene match: 8. Germline V gene lookup returns CDR1 SGHNT and CDR2 YYREEE (reference sequence). This CDR3 contains 15 residues. The CDR3 nucleotides read TGTGCCAGCAGTGGAAGGGGACAGGTGAATTCACCCCTCCACTTT. Translating it yields CASSGRGQVNSPLHF.

The chain carries TRBV4-1 and TRBJ2-5; possibly TRBD1 or TRBD2 for D (6 bases each). The CDR3 totals 15 residues. Trimming left V 1 base short and J 7 bases short, with 16 bases between. CDR1 and CDR2 (germline): MGHRA, YSYEKL. CDR3 sequence reads: CASSQGGTTWATQYF. CDR3 DNA: TGCGCCAGCAGCCAAGGCGGGACAACCTGGGCGACCCAGTACTTC.

J is TRBJ1-1 and V is TRBV12-3 or TRBV12-4; possibly TRBD1 for D (5 bases). Trimming took off 2 bases at V and 4 bases at J, with 8 bases between the two ends. This CDR3 has 13 amino acids. The CDR3 DNA reads TGTGCCAGCAGTTTATCCGGGGCCACTGAAGCTTTCTTT. Its protein is CASSLSGATEAFF.

V is TRBV19 and J is TRBJ1-1, with a tentative D call TRBD1 (6 bases). V lost 8 bases and J lost 1, with 17 bases in between. The CDR3 extends over 15 amino acids. The germline gives CDR1 LNHDA, CDR2 SQIVND (reference sequence). The CDR3 nucleotides read TGTGCCAGTGGTTCCCTTGGGGGGCGGAACACTGAAGCTTTCTTT. Translation gives CASGSLGGRNTEAFF.

This chain connects TRBV29-1 to TRBJ1-1; 10 nucleotides match TRBD1. This CDR3 comprises 14 residues. CDR1 and CDR2 from the germline V gene are SQVTM and ANQGSEA. With 0 bases clipped from V and 11 bases from J, the junction kept 9 bases outside the gene matches. The CDR3 loop reads CSVEDWDRGRPAFF. The CDR3 DNA reads TGCAGCGTTGAAGATTGGGACAGGGGCCGACCGGCTTTCTTT.

This clone was counted between two and nine times. The chain couples TRBV7-3 to TRBJ1-1; the match to TRBD1 covers 7 bases. In germline, CDR1 is SGHTA, CDR2 FQGTGA. The CDR3 is 18 amino acids. V lost 5 bases, J lost 1 base, and 16 bases stayed unmatched. The CDR3 reads CASSHTPIQGTENTEAFF. The CDR3 DNA follows: TGTGCCAGCAGCCACACCCCGATACAGGGGACCGAGAACACTGAAGCTTTCTTT.

J is TRBJ2-1 and V is TRBV6-5; TRBD2 matches at 10 bases. V shed 2 bases, J shed 8 bases, and the junction held 3 bases outside the gene matches. The CDR3 is 14 amino acids. Germline CDR1 and CDR2: MNHEY and SVGAGI. CDR3 residues: CASSYASGGYEQFF. CDR3 in DNA: TGTGCCAGCAGTTACGCTAGCGGGGGCTATGAGCAGTTCTTC.

The V gene is TRBV3-1 (or the pseudogene TRBV3-2), the J gene TRBJ1-6; D remains unclear. The germline CDR1 and CDR2 sequences are LGHDT and YNNKEL (reference sequence). The CDR3 loop spans 12 amino acids. Between the trimmed V and J ends, which lost 0 bases and 15 bases, there was a span of 9 bases. The CDR3 sequence is CASSQEAGRLHF. CDR3 bases: TGTGCCAGCAGCCAAGAAGCGGGTCGCCTCCACTTT.

The V call is TRBV11-2, the J call TRBJ1-1, with TRBD1 matching over 7 bases. This CDR3 is 15 amino acids long. Looked up from germline, CDR1 is SGHAT and CDR2 is FQNNGV. V gave up 5 bases and J gave up 1 base; unmatched junction bases: 7. DNA of the CDR3: TGTGCCAGCAGCGAGAAACAGGGGACGAACACTGAAGCTTTCTTT. It codes for CASSEKQGTNTEAFF.

The chain links TRBV19 to TRBJ1-1; D call uncertain. The CDR3 has 14 amino acids. Germline values: CDR1 LNHDA, CDR2 SQIVND (reference sequence). V dropped 6 bases and J dropped 4 bases, with 15 bases sitting between them. The CDR3 region is CASRAPGEATEAFF. The CDR3 DNA sequence: TGTGCCAGTAGGGCCCCGGGAGAGGCCACTGAAGCTTTCTTT. The entire variable domain, with the rest obtained from reference TRBV19 and TRBJ1-1, is as follows: DGGITQSPKYLFRKEGQNVTLSCEQNLNHDAMYWYRQDPGQGLRLIYYSQIVNDFQKGDIAEGYSVSREKKESFPLTVTSAQKNPTAFYLCASRAPGEATEAFFGQGTRLTVV.

The chain uses TRBV29-1 and TRBJ2-3; tentatively, D is TRBD2 (5 bases). CDR3 length: 14 residues. Trimming left V 5 bases short and J 4 bases short, with 16 bases between. The germline gives CDR1 SQVTM, CDR2 ANQGSEA. CDR3 region: CSVLMDSRPDTQYF. CDR3 in DNA: TGCAGCGTTTTGATGGACTCACGGCCAGATACGCAGTATTTT.

The table lists this clone with a count of one. This chain links TRBV7-9 with TRBJ1-2, with D possibly being TRBD1 (5 bases). Trimming pared 1 base from V and 8 bases from J, leaving 11 bases between. Germline loops: CDR1 SEHNR, CDR2 FQNEAQ (reference sequence). This CDR3 region has 13 residues. CDR3 coding DNA: TGTGCCAGCAGCTTAGAGACTGAGGGGGGCTACACCTTC. This translates into CASSLETEGGYTF.

The V and J genes are TRBV24-1 and TRBJ1-2, with a tentative D call TRBD1 (5 bases). Germline CDR1 KGHDR, CDR2 SFDVKD. Trimming took 6 bases from V and 8 from J, leaving 18 bases between them. The CDR3 is 14 residues long. Here the CDR3 DNA reads TGTGCCACCAGTTCCCGATTGGGGCAGCGGGGCTACACCTTC. Translating gives CATSSRLGQRGYTF.

The V and J genes are TRBV19 and TRBJ1-5, with 7 nucleotides matching TRBD1. This CDR3 contains 15 residues. From germline, CDR1 is LNHDA and CDR2 SQIVND (reference sequence). With V trimmed by 8 bases and J by 0 bases, 7 bases remained unmatched. The CDR3 spells CASRSTGTSNQPQHF. The CDR3 DNA follows: TGTGCCAGTCGCTCGACAGGGACTAGCAATCAGCCCCAGCATTTT. The whole variable domain, remainder taken from reference TRBV19 and TRBJ1-5, is DGGITQSPKYLFRKEGQNVTLSCEQNLNHDAMYWYRQDPGQGLRLIYYSQIVNDFQKGDIAEGYSVSREKKESFPLTVTSAQKNPTAFYLCASRSTGTSNQPQHFGDGTRLSIL.

The chain has TRBV3-1 (or the pseudogene TRBV3-2) and TRBJ2-1, with 8 bases matching TRBD1. The CDR3 consists of 14 residues. From germline, CDR1 is LGHDT and CDR2 YNNKEL (reference sequence). J gave up 9 bases and V 4 bases, and 8 bases lay outside the gene matches. The CDR3 coding sequence is TGTGCCAGCAGCCCCCATATCGGACAGGGTGAGCAGTTCTTC. Its translation: CASSPHIGQGEQFF.

This clone appeared once. This chain joins TRBV2 and TRBJ1-5; D remains ambiguous. The germline V and J ends were trimmed by 6 bases and 2 bases, with 5 bases remaining between them. The CDR3 is 12 residues long. Germline V gene lookup returns CDR1 SNHLY and CDR2 FYNNEI. CDR3 residues: CASSYGNQPQHF. In DNA, the CDR3 is TGTGCCAGCAGCTACGGCAATCAGCCCCAGCATTTT.

This chain uses TRBV19 with TRBJ1-1; possibly TRBD1 for D (5 bases). V lost 3 bases and J lost 5, with 13 bases in between. The CDR3 runs 14 residues. The V gene's germline CDR1 is LNHDA and CDR2 SQIVND (reference sequence). CDR3 amino acids: CASSIEGRGTEAFF. The CDR3 nucleotides are TGTGCCAGTAGTATCGAGGGGAGAGGGACTGAAGCTTTCTTT.

This rearrangement joins TRBV5-4 to TRBJ1-1; D uncertain. The CDR3 sequence is 15 residues long. CDR1 is SGHNT, CDR2 YYREEE, per germline (reference sequence). V gave up 4 bases and J gave up 0 bases, with 13 bases separating them. CDR3: CASSPPPQVNTEAFF. Written as DNA, the CDR3 is TGTGCCAGCAGCCCCCCACCCCAAGTGAACACTGAAGCTTTCTTT.

CDR3 sequence reads: CASSQLPLTGSPLHF. The CDR3 DNA reads TGTGCCAGCAGCCAACTCCCTCTCACGGGTTCACCCCTCCACTTT. The chain employs TRBV4-2 and TRBJ1-6; D is ambiguous. Trimming took 2 bases from V and 9 from J, leaving 14 bases between them. Per the germline V gene, CDR1 is LGHNA and CDR2 is YNFKEQ. This CDR3 is built from 15 residues.